This T cell receptor beta chain was sequenced for a study of blood T cell repertoires in COVID-19. Only in-frame clones appear in the TCRdb table, and some are missing; sequencing was by immunoSEQ multiplex PCR. The table shows 450,000 to 600,000 clones, with roughly 87% occurring only once. Sequencing was carried out using PBMCs or T cells enriched from blood (not recorded which). This clonotype was sampled from a woman aged 18 to 35 who had recovered from COVID-19.

CDR3 in DNA: TGTGCCAGCAGCTTTCTCACAGATACGCAGTATTTT. Translation gives CASSFLTDTQYF. The genes are TRBV5-5 and TRBJ2-3; D is undetermined. Trimming left V 2 bases short and J 2 bases short, with 3 bases between. The CDR3 sequence is 12 residues long. The germline gives CDR1 SGHKS, CDR2 YYEKEE (reference sequence).